Following are 27 T cell receptor beta chains from one sample sequenced in a study of blood T cells in healthy people across ages. A second PCR, run for about 7 to 11 cycles, used a sample-barcoded 5' primer plus a J-beta primer mix. TCRdb used MiXCR to reprocess the 5' RACE reads, holding one entry per CDR3 protein. The sample lists 500,000 to 700,000 distinct CDR3 sequences, 25% to 35% occurring once. Sample: blood. The receptor source for this set is a woman at least 80 years old in good health.

This clonotype was seen ten or more times. CDR3 nucleotide sequence: TGTGCCAGCAGCTTTTCGGGACAGGGGCACAATGAGCAGTTCTTC. Amino acids: CASSFSGQGHNEQFF. This chain uses TRBV5-5 with TRBJ2-1; 10 nucleotides line up with TRBD1. Germline CDR1 SGHKS, CDR2 YYEKEE (reference sequence). V shed 2 bases, J shed 5 bases, and the junction held 4 bases outside the gene matches. The CDR3 sequence is 15 residues long.

This clonotype showed up just a few times. V and J are TRBV5-1 and TRBJ1-1; D remains unclear. The CDR3 is 13 residues long. Germline CDR1 reads SGHRS; CDR2 reads YFSETQ. Trimming took 0 bases from V and 6 from J, leaving 9 bases between them. The CDR3 is CASSLAASPEAFF. The CDR3 DNA reads as TGCGCCAGCAGCTTGGCGGCTTCTCCTGAAGCTTTCTTT.

The chain recombines TRBV20-1 with TRBJ1-2, with 9 bases matching TRBD1. Trimming cost V 5 bases and J 0 bases; bases outside gene matches: 7. The germline V gene encodes CDR1 DFQATT and CDR2 SNEGSKA (reference sequence). The CDR3 sequence is 15 residues long. Written as DNA, the CDR3 is TGCAGTGCTCCCGGAGGGACAGGGTCTAACTATGGCTACACCTTC. As protein: CSAPGGTGSNYGYTF.

This clonotype has ten or more counts. CDR3 DNA sequence: TGTGCCAGCAGCTCGCGACTAGTGACGCAAGAGACCCAGTACTTC. Protein sequence: CASSSRLVTQETQYF. This chain joins TRBV7-2 and TRBJ2-5; weak D call: TRBD2 (6 bases). The CDR3 extends over 15 amino acids. V was shortened by 4 bases and J by 2 bases, with 14 bases between the two germline ends. The germline gives CDR1 SGHTA, CDR2 FQGNSA.

In the case of this clonotype: A clone one base away is much larger, so this may be a read error. The chain recombines TRBV20-1 with TRBJ2-7; D is unresolved. V was pared by 0 bases and J by 0 bases, with 12 bases between. This CDR3 is 15 amino acids long. CDR1 and CDR2 (germline): DFQATT, SNEGSKA (reference sequence). The DNA of the CDR3 is TGCAGTGCTAGAGATCCCAGACAATGCTCCTACGAGCAGTACTTC. Its translation is CSARDPRQCSYEQYF.

The CDR3 here is CASSVGQGRDYGYTF. The CDR3 DNA is TGCGCCAGCAGCGTCGGACAGGGGAGAGATTATGGCTACACCTTC. V is TRBV5-1 and J is TRBJ1-2; 9 bases fit TRBD1. The germline gives CDR1 SGHRS, CDR2 YFSETQ. Germline trimming cut 4 bases from V and 5 bases from J; bases unmatched to any gene: 9. CDR3 length: 15 amino acids.

This clonotype has more than one count but fewer than ten. Since a much larger clone is just one base distant, this may be a read error. This sequence joins TRBV12-3 or TRBV12-4 and TRBJ1-4; TRBD1 agrees at 7 bases. The CDR3 contains 18 residues. CDR3 coding DNA: TGTGCCAGCAGTTCAACATCAGGGGGAGTAACAACTAATGAAAAACGGTTTTTT. Amino acids: CASSSTSGGVTTNEKRFF.

This clonotype has a count of ten or more. The gene calls are TRBV12-3 or TRBV12-4 and TRBJ1-6; no definite D call. The V end lost 5 bases, the J end lost 7 bases, and 6 bases lay between the germline ends. This CDR3 region has 12 residues. CDR3 coding DNA: TGTGCCAGCAGTCTCAAGAATTCACCCCTCCACTTT. Its protein product is CASSLKNSPLHF.

This clonotype was observed at least ten times. The chain links TRBV5-1 to TRBJ2-3; 7 positions agree with TRBD2. The CDR3 runs to 15 residues. Germline-derived CDR1 and CDR2 are SGHRS and YFSETQ. V gave up 4 bases and J gave up 3 bases; unmatched junction bases: 8. The CDR3 DNA follows: TGCGCCAGCAGCGCGAGCGGGGCAGGGACAGATACGCAGTATTTT. It translates to CASSASGAGTDTQYF.

This clonotype was detected many times. The DNA for the CDR3 is TGTGCCTGGAGTGTAATCGGGACCGCCGGGTACATTCAGTACTTC. This sequence encodes CAWSVIGTAGYIQYF. The chain carries TRBV30 and TRBJ2-4, with D perhaps TRBD1 or TRBD2 (5 bases each). V was clipped by 0 bases and J by 8 bases, with 17 bases between them. This CDR3 region has 15 residues. Germline V gives CDR1 GTSNPN, CDR2 SVGIG (reference sequence).

On this clonotype itself: This may be a read error: a much more frequent sequence differs by one nucleotide. CDR3 nucleotides: TGTGCCAGCAGTCTAGCGGCCACCGGGGAGCCGTTTTTT. Its protein product is CASSLAATGEPFF. The chain uses TRBV27 and TRBJ2-2; 7 positions agree with TRBD2. This CDR3 comprises 13 residues. Germline assignment: CDR1 MNHEY and CDR2 SMNVEV (reference sequence).

This clonotype showed up many times. V is TRBV27 and J is TRBJ2-3, with 14 bases fitting TRBD2. This CDR3 is 16 amino acids long. Germline assignment: CDR1 MNHEY and CDR2 SMNVEV (reference sequence). V shed 5 bases and J 8 bases; nucleotides not matched to a gene: 9. CDR3 in amino acids: CASSTRLAGGKGTQYF. The CDR3 DNA reads as TGTGCCAGCAGTACCCGACTAGCGGGGGGGAAGGGTACGCAGTATTTT.

This clonotype was detected many times. The chain recombines TRBV6-2 or TRBV6-3 with TRBJ2-5; no definite D call. V was cut by 6 bases and J by 5 bases, with 13 bases left in between. Germline assignment: CDR1 MNHEY and CDR2 SVGEGT. There are 13 residues in the CDR3. The CDR3 DNA is TGTGCCAGCAGGAGGCCTGGGTGGGAGACCCAGTACTTC. As protein: CASRRPGWETQYF.

The sample holds many counts of this clonotype. The V gene is TRBV7-9, the J gene TRBJ2-5; 16 bases agree with TRBD2. CDR1 is SEHNR, CDR2 FQNEAQ, per germline (reference sequence). This CDR3 is 17 amino acids long. V trimming: 5 bases; J trimming: 0 bases; junction bases outside the gene matches: 3. CDR3 loop: CASSAGLAGGYQETQYF. DNA for the CDR3: TGTGCCAGCAGCGCGGGACTAGCGGGGGGGTACCAAGAGACCCAGTACTTC.

This clonotype was seen repeatedly, ten times or more. V and J are TRBV7-8 and TRBJ1-5, with D unresolved. This CDR3 contains 15 residues. Per germline, CDR1 SGHVS and CDR2 FQNEAQ. The V end was cut by 5 bases, the J end by 4 bases, with 15 bases between. The CDR3: CASSQEIGPNQPQHF. CDR3 bases: TGTGCCAGCAGCCAGGAGATCGGCCCGAATCAGCCCCAGCATTTT. Full variable domain (remainder filled in from reference TRBV7-8 and TRBJ1-5): GAGVSQSPRYKVAKRGQDVALRCDPISGHVSLFWYQQALGQGPEFLTYFQNEAQLDKSGLPSDRFFAERPEGSVSTLKIQRTQQEDSAVYLCASSQEIGPNQPQHFGDGTRLSIL.

The table lists this clonotype with a few counts. The chain joins TRBV29-1 to TRBJ2-4; D is uncertain. The DNA end is more similar to TRBJ2-7, so the J call may be wrong. This CDR3 spans 11 amino acids. Germline-derived CDR1 and CDR2 are SQVTM and ANQGSEA. The CDR3 coding sequence is TGCAGCGTTGGACACGACTACGAGCAGTACTTC. It codes for CSVGHDYEQYF.

Notes on this clonotype: A much larger clonotype is one base distant, so this may be a read error. V usage is TRBV20-1 and J usage is TRBJ2-1; 11 bases align to TRBD2. This CDR3 region has 14 residues. Germline assignment: CDR1 DFQATT and CDR2 SNEGSKA (reference sequence). The CDR3 loop reads CSALLAGGYSEQFF. The CDR3 coding sequence is TGCAGTGCTCTCCTAGCGGGGGGCTACAGTGAGCAGTTCTTC.

The rearrangement links TRBV6-2 or TRBV6-3 to TRBJ1-4; D not certain. The germline V and J ends were trimmed by 5 bases and 0 bases, with 10 bases remaining between them. CDR1 and CDR2 from the germline V gene are MNHEY and SVGEGT. The CDR3 sequence is 15 residues long. The CDR3 loop is CASSPRTATNEKLFF. The DNA of the CDR3 is TGTGCCAGCAGTCCGCGTACCGCAACTAATGAAAAACTGTTTTTT.

This chain connects TRBV10-3 to TRBJ2-1; 9 bases are shared with TRBD1. CDR3 size: 16 residues. Looked up from germline, CDR1 is ENHRY and CDR2 is SYGVKD. V shed 9 bases, J shed 1 base, and the junction held 10 bases outside the gene matches. The CDR3, as DNA: TGTGCCATTAATGAGTCAGGGACAGGGTCCTACAATGAGCAGTTCTTC. Its protein product is CAINESGTGSYNEQFF.

This clonotype appeared many times. The gene calls are TRBV29-1 and TRBJ1-2; unclear D gene. Germline lookup yields CDR1 SQVTM and CDR2 ANQGSEA. The V and J ends lost 0 bases and 8 bases respectively, with 7 bases between them. This CDR3 has 11 amino acids. CDR3 sequence: CSVEELRGYTF. The CDR3 DNA reads TGCAGCGTTGAAGAACTCCGAGGCTACACCTTC.

This clonotype was seen ten or more times. It may be a read error: a sequence one base away is much more abundant. The J gene is TRBJ2-7, the V gene TRBV20-1; D perhaps matches TRBD2 (5 bases). The CDR3 is 11 residues long. The germline V gene encodes CDR1 DFQATT and CDR2 SNEGSKA (reference sequence). The CDR3 is CRARVAAGQYF. The CDR3 region has the DNA TGCAGGGCTAGAGTGGCCGCGGGGCAGTACTTC.

V gene TRBV20-1 combines with J gene TRBJ2-7; TRBD1 matches 8 bases. Germline V CDR1 and CDR2: DFQATT, SNEGSKA (reference sequence). The trim removed 5 bases at V and 5 bases at J, leaving 8 bases unmatched. This CDR3 is built from 13 residues. The CDR3 spells CSAQVGQGDEQYF. The DNA for the CDR3 is TGCAGTGCTCAAGTCGGACAGGGAGACGAGCAGTACTTC.

As to this clonotype: A read error is likely, as this CDR3 ends without the conserved phenylalanine or tryptophan. The chain is built from TRBV7-2 and TRBJ1-1; D may be TRBD1 (5 bases). V lost 5 bases, J lost 0 bases, and 16 bases lay in between. The germline gives CDR1 SGHTA, CDR2 FQGNSA. The CDR3 spans 16 residues. DNA of the CDR3: TGTGCCAGCAGCCGACGCACGGGGACGGTGAACACTGAAGCTTTCTGT. Its translation: CASSRRTGTVNTEAFC.

This clonotype occurred many times. This chain connects TRBV10-3 to TRBJ1-2; no firm D call. V was trimmed by 2 bases and J by 4 bases, leaving 8 bases between them. The CDR3 totals 13 residues. Germline V gene data show CDR1 as ENHRY and CDR2 as SYGVKD. The CDR3 region is CAISETDSYGYTF. The CDR3 DNA sequence: TGTGCCATCAGTGAGACCGATTCCTATGGCTACACCTTC.

This clonotype appeared a few times. A much more abundant neighbour one base away suggests this may be a read error. The rearrangement links TRBV6-2 or TRBV6-3 to TRBJ2-1; TRBD2 aligns across 8 bases. The DNA end is a closer match to TRBJ2-7, so the J assignment may be wrong. CDR1 and CDR2 from the germline V gene are MNHEY and SVGEGT. The CDR3 has 15 residues. The CDR3 here is CASRRAGASYNEQYF. The CDR3, as DNA: TGTGCCAGCAGAAGAGCGGGGGCCTCCTACAATGAGCAGTACTTC.

In its sample, this clonotype was seen many times. The chain recombines TRBV11-2 with TRBJ2-7; perhaps TRBD2 as D (5 bases). V lost 3 bases to trimming and J lost 3 bases, with 9 bases between them. The CDR3 is 13 residues long. Germline-derived CDR1 and CDR2 are SGHAT and FQNNGV. This CDR3 is CASSFPGIYEQYF. The CDR3, as DNA: TGTGCCAGCAGCTTTCCGGGGATCTACGAGCAGTACTTC.

The chain joins TRBV30 to TRBJ1-2; 9 bases align to TRBD1. Trimming at V came to 7 bases and at J to 5 bases, leaving 8 bases not matched to a gene. Germline CDR1 GTSNPN, CDR2 SVGIG (reference sequence). The CDR3 covers 13 residues. The CDR3 sequence is CALDLQGAYGYTF. The CDR3 DNA sequence: TGTGCCTTGGACCTACAGGGGGCGTATGGCTACACCTTC.